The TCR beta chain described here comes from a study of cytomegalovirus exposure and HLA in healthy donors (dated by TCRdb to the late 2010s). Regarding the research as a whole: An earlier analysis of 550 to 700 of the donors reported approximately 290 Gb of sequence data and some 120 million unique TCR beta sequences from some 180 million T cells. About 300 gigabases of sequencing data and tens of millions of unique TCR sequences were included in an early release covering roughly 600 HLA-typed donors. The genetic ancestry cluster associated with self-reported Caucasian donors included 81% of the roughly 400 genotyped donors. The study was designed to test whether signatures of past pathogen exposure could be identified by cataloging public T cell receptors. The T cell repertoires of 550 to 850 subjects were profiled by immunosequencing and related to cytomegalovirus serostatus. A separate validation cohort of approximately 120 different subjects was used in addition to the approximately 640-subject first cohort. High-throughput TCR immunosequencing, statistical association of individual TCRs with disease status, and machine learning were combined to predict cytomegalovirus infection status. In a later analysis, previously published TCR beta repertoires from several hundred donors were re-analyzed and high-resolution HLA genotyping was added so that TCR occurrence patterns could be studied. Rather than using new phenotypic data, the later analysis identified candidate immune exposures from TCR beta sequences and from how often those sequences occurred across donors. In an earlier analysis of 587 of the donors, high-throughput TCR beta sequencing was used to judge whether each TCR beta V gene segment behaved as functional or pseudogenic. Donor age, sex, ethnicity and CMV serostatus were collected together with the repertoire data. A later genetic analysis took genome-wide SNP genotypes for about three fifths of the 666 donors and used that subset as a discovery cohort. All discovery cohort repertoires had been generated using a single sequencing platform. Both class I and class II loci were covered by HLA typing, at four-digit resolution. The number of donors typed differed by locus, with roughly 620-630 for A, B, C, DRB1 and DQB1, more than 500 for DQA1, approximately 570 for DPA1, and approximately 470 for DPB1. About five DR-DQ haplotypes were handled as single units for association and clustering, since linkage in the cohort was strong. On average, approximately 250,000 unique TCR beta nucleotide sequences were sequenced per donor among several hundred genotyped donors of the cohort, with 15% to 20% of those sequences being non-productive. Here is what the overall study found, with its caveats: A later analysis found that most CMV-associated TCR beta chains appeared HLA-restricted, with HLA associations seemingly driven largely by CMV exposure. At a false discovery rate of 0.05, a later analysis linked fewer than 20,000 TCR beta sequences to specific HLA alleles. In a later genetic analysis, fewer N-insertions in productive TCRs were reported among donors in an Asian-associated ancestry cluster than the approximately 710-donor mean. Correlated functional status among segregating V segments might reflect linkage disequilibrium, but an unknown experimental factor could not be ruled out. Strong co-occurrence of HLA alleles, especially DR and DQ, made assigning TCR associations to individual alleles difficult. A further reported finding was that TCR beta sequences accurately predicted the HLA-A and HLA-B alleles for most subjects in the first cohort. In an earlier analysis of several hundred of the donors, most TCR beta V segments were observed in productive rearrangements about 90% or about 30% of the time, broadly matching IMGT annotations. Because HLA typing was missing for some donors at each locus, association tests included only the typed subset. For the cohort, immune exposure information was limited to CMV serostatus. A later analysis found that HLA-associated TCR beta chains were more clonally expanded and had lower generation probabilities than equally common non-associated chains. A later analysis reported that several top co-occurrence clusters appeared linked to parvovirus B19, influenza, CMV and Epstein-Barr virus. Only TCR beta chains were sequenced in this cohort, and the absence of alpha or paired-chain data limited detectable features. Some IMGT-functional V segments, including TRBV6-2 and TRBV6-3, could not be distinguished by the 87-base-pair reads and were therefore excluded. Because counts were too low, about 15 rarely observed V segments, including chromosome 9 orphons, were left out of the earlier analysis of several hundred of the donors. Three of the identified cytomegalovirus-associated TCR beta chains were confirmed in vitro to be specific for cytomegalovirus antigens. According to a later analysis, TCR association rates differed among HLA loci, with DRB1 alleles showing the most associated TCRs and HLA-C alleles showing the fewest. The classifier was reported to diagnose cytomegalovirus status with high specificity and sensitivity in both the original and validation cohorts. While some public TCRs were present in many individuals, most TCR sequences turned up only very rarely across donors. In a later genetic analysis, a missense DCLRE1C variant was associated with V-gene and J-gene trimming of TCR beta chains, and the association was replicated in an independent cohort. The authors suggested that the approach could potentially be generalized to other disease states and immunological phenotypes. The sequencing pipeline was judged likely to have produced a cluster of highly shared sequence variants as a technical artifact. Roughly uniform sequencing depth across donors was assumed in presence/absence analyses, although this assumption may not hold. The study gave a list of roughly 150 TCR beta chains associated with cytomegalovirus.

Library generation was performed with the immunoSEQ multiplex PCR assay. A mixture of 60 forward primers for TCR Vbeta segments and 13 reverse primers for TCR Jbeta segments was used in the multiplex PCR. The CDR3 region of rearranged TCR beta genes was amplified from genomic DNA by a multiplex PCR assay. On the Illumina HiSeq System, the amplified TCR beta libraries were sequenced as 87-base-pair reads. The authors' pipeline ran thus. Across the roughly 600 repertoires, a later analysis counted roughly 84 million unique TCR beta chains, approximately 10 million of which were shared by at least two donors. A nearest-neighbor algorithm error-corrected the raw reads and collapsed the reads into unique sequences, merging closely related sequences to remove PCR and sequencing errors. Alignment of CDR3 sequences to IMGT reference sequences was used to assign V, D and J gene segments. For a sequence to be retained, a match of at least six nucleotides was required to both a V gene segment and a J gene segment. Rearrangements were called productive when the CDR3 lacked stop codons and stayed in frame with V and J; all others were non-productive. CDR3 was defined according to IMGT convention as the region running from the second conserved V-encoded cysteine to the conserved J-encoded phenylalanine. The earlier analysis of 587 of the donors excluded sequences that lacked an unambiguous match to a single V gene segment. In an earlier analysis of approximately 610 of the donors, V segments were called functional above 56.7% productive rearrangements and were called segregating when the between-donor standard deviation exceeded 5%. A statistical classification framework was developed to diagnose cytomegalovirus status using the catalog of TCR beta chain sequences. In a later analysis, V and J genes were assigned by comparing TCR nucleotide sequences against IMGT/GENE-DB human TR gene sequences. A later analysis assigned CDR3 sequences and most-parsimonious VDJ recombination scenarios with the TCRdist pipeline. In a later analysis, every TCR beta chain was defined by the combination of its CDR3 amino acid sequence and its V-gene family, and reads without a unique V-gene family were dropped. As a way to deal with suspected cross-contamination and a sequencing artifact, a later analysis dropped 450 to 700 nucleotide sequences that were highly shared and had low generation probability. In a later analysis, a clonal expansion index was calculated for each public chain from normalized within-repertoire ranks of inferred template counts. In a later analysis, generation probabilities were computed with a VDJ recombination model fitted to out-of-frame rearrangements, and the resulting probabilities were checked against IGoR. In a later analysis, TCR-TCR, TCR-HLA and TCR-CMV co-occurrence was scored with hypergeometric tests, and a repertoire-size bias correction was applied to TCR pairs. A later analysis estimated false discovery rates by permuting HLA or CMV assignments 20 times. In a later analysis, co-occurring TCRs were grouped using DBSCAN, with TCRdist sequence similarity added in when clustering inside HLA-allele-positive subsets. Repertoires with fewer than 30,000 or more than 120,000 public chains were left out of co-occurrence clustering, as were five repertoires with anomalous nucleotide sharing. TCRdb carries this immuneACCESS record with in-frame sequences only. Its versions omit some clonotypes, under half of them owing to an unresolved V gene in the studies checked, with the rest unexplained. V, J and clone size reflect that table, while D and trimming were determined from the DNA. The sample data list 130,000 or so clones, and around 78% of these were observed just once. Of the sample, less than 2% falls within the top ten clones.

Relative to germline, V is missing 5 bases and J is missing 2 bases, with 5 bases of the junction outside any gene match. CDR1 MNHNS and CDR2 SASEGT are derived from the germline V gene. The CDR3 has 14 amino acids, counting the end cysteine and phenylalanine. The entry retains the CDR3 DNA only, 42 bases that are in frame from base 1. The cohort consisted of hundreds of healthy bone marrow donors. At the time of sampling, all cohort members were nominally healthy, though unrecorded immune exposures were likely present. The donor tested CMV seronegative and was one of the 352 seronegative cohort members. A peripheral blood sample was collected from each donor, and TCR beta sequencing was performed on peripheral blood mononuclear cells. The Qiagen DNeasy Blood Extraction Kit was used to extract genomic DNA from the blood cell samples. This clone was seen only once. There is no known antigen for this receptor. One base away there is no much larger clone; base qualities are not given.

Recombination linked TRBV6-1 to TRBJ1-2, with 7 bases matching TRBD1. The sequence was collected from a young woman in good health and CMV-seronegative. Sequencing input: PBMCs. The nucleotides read TGTGCCAGCAGTTCCCGGGACAGCAACTATGGCTACACCTTC. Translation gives CASSSRDSNYGYTF.